The TCR beta chain under discussion was sequenced for a study of T cells expressing NK-cell markers. Study background: One of the eight sequenced donors was seronegative, whereas the other seven were HCMV-seropositive.

Generation of TCR beta cDNA was performed by 5'RACE template switching incorporating UMIs. Using the 5' RACE reads, TCRdb records one entry per CDR3 protein without DNA. The sample totals about 430,000 distinct CDR3 sequences. CDR1 and CDR2 from the germline V gene are DFQATT and SNEGSKA (reference sequence). This CDR3 has 15 amino acids. The sample comprised blood T cells: a sorted CD56 or NKG2C T cell subset, CD4+ or CD8+ T cells, or bulk PBMC T cells (not recorded which). The V and J genes are TRBV20-1 and TRBJ2-3. The origin of this receptor is a woman between 50 and 59 years old in good health. The CDR3 sequence: CSARGQRRNTDTQYF.